These T cell receptor beta chains were read from a single sample in a study of blood T cell repertoires in COVID-19. Profiling relied on immunoSEQ multiplex PCR, and the TCRdb table lists in-frame clones only, not all of them. The sample gives 68,000 or so clones, 79% of which show up once; roughly 32% is in the top ten. Sequencing was performed on peripheral blood. The receptors come from a human donor in a cohort sampled during active COVID-19. Each CDR3 is given with its conserved first and last residue. A D gene is named only where the DNA matches it firmly. Size tells how often a clone was seen (once, few, many) or the class of an expanded clone, and some rows leave it out.

>TRBD2|TRBJ2-1|TRBV7-3|NA
CASSAGTSGRARRNEQFF
TGTGCCAGCAGCGCCGGGACTAGCGGGAGGGCCCGACGAAATGAGCAGTTCTTC
>NA|TRBJ2-2|TRBV11-2|NA
CASSLARGGSANTGELFF
TGTGCCAGCAGCTTAGCTCGCGGAGGTAGCGCGAACACCGGGGAGCTGTTTTTT
>NA|TRBJ2-4|TRBV25-1|NA
CASSESGENIQYF
TGTGCCAGCAGTGAATCAGGGGAAAACATTCAGTACTTC
>NA|TRBJ2-1|TRBV5-6|NA
CASSLNGGGVTDEQFF
TGTGCCAGCAGCCTAAATGGTGGCGGGGTCACGGATGAGCAGTTCTTC
>TRBD1|TRBJ1-1|TRBV3-1/TRBV3-2|few
CASSLGDRHTEAFF
TGTGCCAGCAGCTTGGGGGACAGGCACACTGAAGCTTTCTTT
>NA|TRBJ1-1|TRBV7-2|NA
CASSSTGLYSTEAFF
TGTGCCAGCAGCTCCACAGGGTTGTATTCCACTGAAGCTTTCTTT
>TRBD1|TRBJ2-7|TRBV7-6|NA
CASSSPDRGIDEQYF
TGTGCCAGCAGCTCTCCGGACAGGGGTATTGACGAGCAGTACTTC
>TRBD1|TRBJ2-7|TRBV19|NA
CASSRGTGENEQYF
TGTGCCAGTAGCCGGGGGACAGGGGAAAACGAGCAGTACTTC
>NA|TRBJ2-5|TRBV5-6|NA
CASSPTSFRYQETQYF
TGTGCCAGCAGCCCTACTAGCTTCAGGTACCAAGAGACCCAGTACTTC
>TRBD1|TRBJ1-1|TRBV7-9|NA
CASTLGQGSEAFF
TGTGCCAGCACCCTTGGACAGGGCTCTGAAGCTTTCTTT
>TRBD1|TRBJ2-3|TRBV9|NA
CASSVGTGTTDTQYF
TGTGCCAGCAGCGTTGGGACAGGTACCACAGATACGCAGTATTTT
>NA|TRBJ1-5|TRBV2|once
CASSEQGWGNQPQHF
TGTGCCAGCAGTGAACAGGGTTGGGGCAATCAGCCCCAGCATTTT
>TRBD2|TRBJ2-7|TRBV25-1|NA
CASTSPASGTYEQYF
TGTGCCAGCACCTCCCCGGCTAGCGGTACCTACGAGCAGTACTTC
>NA|TRBJ1-6|TRBV19|medium-sized
CASSIQGANSPLHF
TGTGCCAGTAGTATACAGGGCGCCAATTCACCCCTCCACTTT
>TRBD1|TRBJ2-7|TRBV2|NA
CAIQGQSYEQYF
TGTGCCATTCAGGGACAGAGCTACGAGCAGTACTTC
>NA|TRBJ1-6|TRBV7-8|NA
CASSLGTGAVHF
TGTGCCAGCAGCCTCGGCACAGGTGCTGTCCACTTT
>NA|TRBJ1-2|TRBV29-1|NA
CSVDEGEGYGYTF
TGCAGCGTTGATGAGGGAGAGGGCTATGGCTACACCTTC
>NA|TRBJ1-1|TRBV30|few
CAWSDRVNTEAFF
TGTGCCTGGAGTGACAGGGTGAACACTGAAGCTTTCTTT
>TRBD1|TRBJ2-5|TRBV5-1|NA
CASSLGTGAFETQYF
TGCGCCAGCAGCCTCGGGACAGGGGCGTTCGAGACCCAGTACTTC
>NA|TRBJ1-3|TRBV3-1/TRBV3-2|few
CASSQGAGLGNTIYF
TGTGCCAGCAGCCAAGGGGCAGGGTTAGGAAACACCATATATTTT
>TRBD1|TRBJ1-1|TRBV7-3|NA
CASSLKGGPGTEAFF
TGTGCCAGCAGCTTAAAAGGGGGCCCCGGCACTGAAGCTTTCTTT
>NA|TRBJ1-1|TRBV6-5|NA
CASSYGQNTEAFF
TGTGCCAGCAGTTACGGGCAGAACACTGAAGCTTTCTTT
>TRBD1|TRBJ1-6|TRBV7-8|NA
CASSLVRTGESSYNSPLHF
TGTGCCAGCAGCTTAGTGCGGACAGGGGAGAGCTCCTATAATTCACCCCTCCACTTT
>TRBD1|TRBJ2-7|TRBV15|NA
CATSRNRDRSYEQYF
TGTGCCACCAGCAGGAACCGGGACAGGTCCTACGAGCAGTACTTC
>TRBD2|TRBJ2-7|TRBV28|NA
CASSFLAGPLEQYF
TGTGCCAGCAGTTTCCTAGCGGGACCTCTCGAGCAGTACTTC
>TRBD1|TRBJ1-1|TRBV30|NA
CAWIGQGKMNTEAFF
TGTGCCTGGATCGGACAGGGAAAGATGAACACTGAAGCTTTCTTT
>NA|TRBJ2-3|TRBV3-1/TRBV3-2|NA
CASSQATGGGTADTQYF
TGTGCCAGCAGCCAAGCCACAGGGGGGGGTACGGCAGATACGCAGTATTTT
>NA|TRBJ2-3|TRBV7-9|NA
CASSLLSRLVDTQYF
TGTGCCAGCAGCTTACTCTCGCGTCTCGTAGATACGCAGTATTTT
>TRBD2|TRBJ2-5|TRBV3-1/TRBV3-2|NA
CASSQASGQETQYF
TGTGCCAGCAGCCAAGCTAGCGGCCAAGAGACCCAGTACTTC
>NA|TRBJ1-5|TRBV11-3|NA
CASSVSGGQPQHF
TGTGCCAGCAGCGTCTCGGGGGGCCAGCCCCAGCATTTT
>NA|TRBJ2-2|TRBV29-1|NA
CSVAWLVSGELFF
TGCAGCGTTGCATGGCTAGTATCCGGGGAGCTGTTTTTT
>NA|TRBJ1-3|TRBV6-6|few
CASSEQGRSGNTIYF
TGTGCCAGCAGCGAACAGGGACGGAGTGGAAACACCATATATTTT
>TRBD1|TRBJ1-6|TRBV23-1|NA
CAKERGGPSNSPLHF
TGCGCCAAAGAGAGAGGGGGCCCCTCTAATTCACCCCTCCACTTT